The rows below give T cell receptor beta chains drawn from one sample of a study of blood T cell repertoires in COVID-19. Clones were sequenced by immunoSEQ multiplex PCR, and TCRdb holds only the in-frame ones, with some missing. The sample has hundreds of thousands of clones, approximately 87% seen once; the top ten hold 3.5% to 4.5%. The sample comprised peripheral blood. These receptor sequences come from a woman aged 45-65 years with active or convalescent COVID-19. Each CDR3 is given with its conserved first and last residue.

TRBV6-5 CASRREPNTEAFF
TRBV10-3 CAISKGENQPQHF
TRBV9 CASSVSTGLLAGAYEQYF
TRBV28 CASSMGQGANQPQHF
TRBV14 CASSQELAQAQQFF
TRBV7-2 CASSPLNSGANVLTF
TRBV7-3 CASSLAYRVVGTDTQYF
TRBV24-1 CATSDFGGARGTGELFF
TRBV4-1 CASSQDPGQRLRNYGYTF
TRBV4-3 CASSQDGLAGTDTQYF
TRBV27 CASSQTGSNEKLFF
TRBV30 CAWGRGTGHSPLHF
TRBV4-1 CASSDTSSYEQYF
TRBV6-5 CASSYQGNQPQHF